This T cell receptor beta chain was recovered during a study of blood T cell repertoires in COVID-19. Study-wide context: PBMCs, B-cell-depleted T cells, or T cells provided the cDNA or gDNA that made up the material.

In the authors' methods: Reference gene primer amplification gave nucleated cell count estimates. Data came from immunoSEQ multiplex PCR; TCRdb stores just in-frame clones and leaves some out. The V and J calls and the clone size are those of that table, but D and trimming were determined from the DNA. Here the sample spans approximately 230,000 clones, roughly 83% being singletons. There are 14 residues in the CDR3. Per germline, CDR1 DFQATT and CDR2 SNEGSKA (reference sequence). V dropped 3 bases and J dropped 7; count of bases not matched to a gene: 9. This clonotype was obtained from a man older than 75 with acute or convalescent COVID-19. This chain uses TRBV20-1 with TRBJ1-5; 7 bases map to TRBD1. Sequenced sample: peripheral blood. For the CDR3, the DNA is TGCAGTGCTAGTCGGCGAGGGGGCAGGCAGCCCCAGCATTTT. This codes for CSASRRGGRQPQHF.